This T cell receptor beta chain originates from a study of shared clonotypes between healthy human individuals. Study-level points and caveats: What limited the represented genetic and exposure-history diversity was the small number of donors.

For genomic DNA, unsorted samples relied on around 81 million PBMCs. The assay was carried out at the deep level. The authors distributed each subset's genomic DNA evenly over several immunoSEQ plates. Data came from immunoSEQ multiplex PCR; TCRdb stores just in-frame clones and leaves some out. This table holds about 450,000 clones, more than 75% found once. V gave up 3 bases and J gave up 3 bases, with 12 bases separating them. CDR3 length equals 14 residues. The germline V gene has CDR1 MDHEN and CDR2 SYDVKM. In regard to this clone: Its cognate antigen is unknown.

The rearrangement links TRBV28 to TRBJ2-7; a weak D match, TRBD1 (5 bases). The source is a woman between 35 and 50 years old in good health. Some clones in this sample may be carry-over from other donors' samples. The sequencing input was PBMCs. The CDR3 loop reads CASSFLDTSYEQYF. CDR3 sequence (DNA): TGTGCCAGCAGTTTTCTGGACACAAGCTACGAGCAGTACTTC.